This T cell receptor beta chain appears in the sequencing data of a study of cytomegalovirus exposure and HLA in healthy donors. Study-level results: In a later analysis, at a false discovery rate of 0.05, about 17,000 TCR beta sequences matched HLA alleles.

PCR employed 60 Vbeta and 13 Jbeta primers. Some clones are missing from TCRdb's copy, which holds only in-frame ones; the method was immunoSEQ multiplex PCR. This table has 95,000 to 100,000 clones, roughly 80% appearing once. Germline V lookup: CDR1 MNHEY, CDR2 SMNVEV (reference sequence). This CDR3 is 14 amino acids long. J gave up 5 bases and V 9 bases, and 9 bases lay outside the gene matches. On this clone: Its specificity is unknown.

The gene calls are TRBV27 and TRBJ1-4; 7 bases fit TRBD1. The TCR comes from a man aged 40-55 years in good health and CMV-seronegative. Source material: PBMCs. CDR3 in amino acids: CASGTGTVNEKLFF. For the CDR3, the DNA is TGTGCCAGTGGCACCGGGACAGTCAATGAAAAACTGTTTTTT.